The 29 T cell receptor beta chains listed next were all sequenced from one sample in a study of T cells in Graves' hyperthyroidism and ophthalmopathy. The CDR3 regions of TCR beta were amplified from RNA transcripts. TCR CDR3 regions were first amplified by RT-PCR with HTBI primers. From the multiplex PCR reads, TCRdb called clonotypes with MiXCR, one entry per CDR3 protein. The repertoire includes 550,000 to 800,000 distinct CDR3 sequences, 15% to 20% of them detected once, and around 7.7% sits in the top ten. Material for sequencing was blood. These receptor sequences come from a man aged 18 to 29 with Graves' hyperthyroidism.

This clonotype has only a few counts. The V gene is TRBV19, the J gene TRBJ1-5; a weak D match, TRBD1 (5 bases). Trimming pared 9 bases from V and 0 bases from J, leaving 24 bases between. This CDR3 is 18 amino acids long. The germline gives CDR1 LNHDA, CDR2 SQIVND (reference sequence). The chain's CDR3 is CASTMETAGQYSNQPQHF. In DNA form, the CDR3 reads TGTGCCAGCACCATGGAGACAGCGGGGCAATATAGCAATCAGCCCCAGCATTTT.

Of note for this clonotype: A much larger clone lies a single base off, so this may be a read error. The chain is built from TRBV6-2 or TRBV6-3 and TRBJ2-7; D call uncertain. Per germline, CDR1 MNHEY and CDR2 SVGEGT. The CDR3 is made up of 16 amino acids. For the CDR3, the DNA is TGTGCCAGCAGTTCACGGGCTGGACGGAAATCCTACGAGCAGTGCTTC. Translating it yields CASSSRAGRKSYEQCF.

This chain's CDR3 is CASSALQGWSQHF. In nucleotides, the CDR3 is TGTGCCAGCAGTGCCCTACAGGGGTGGTCCCAGCATTTT. The chain carries TRBV2 and TRBJ1-5, with 7 bases aligning to TRBD1. Per the germline V gene, CDR1 is SNHLY and CDR2 is FYNNEI. V dropped 4 bases and J dropped 11; count of bases not matched to a gene: 8. This CDR3 region has 13 residues.

In its sample, this clonotype was seen a few times. V gene TRBV5-4 combines with J gene TRBJ1-1; TRBD1 is a possible D gene (5 bases). CDR3 size: 16 residues. CDR1 and CDR2 (germline): SGHNT, YYREEE (reference sequence). Trimming took 2 bases from V and 4 from J, leaving 18 bases between them. CDR3 DNA sequence: TGTGCCAGCAGCTTCGGTATGGTAGGGGCGAGCACTGAAGCTTTCTTT. Translation gives CASSFGMVGASTEAFF.

To note about this clonotype: Germline is not matched at one junction end, which may reflect a read error. The chain recombines TRBV19 with TRBJ1-4; D remains ambiguous. The CDR3 covers 13 residues. Germline lookup yields CDR1 LNHDA and CDR2 SQIVND (reference sequence). DNA of the CDR3: TGTGCCAGTAAGCCCAGGTCTAACGAAAAACTGTTTTTT. This sequence encodes CASKPRSNEKLFF.

In its sample, this clonotype was seen many times. This chain joins TRBV11-2 and TRBJ2-5; either TRBD1 or TRBD2 may supply D (7 bases each). This CDR3 spans 17 amino acids. In germline, CDR1 is SGHAT, CDR2 FQNNGV. The V and J ends lost 5 bases and 5 bases respectively, with 24 bases between them. The CDR3 DNA is TGTGCCAGCAGCATAAGCCTAGGGGGCTTAGCGGGCGAGACCCAGTACTTC. Protein sequence: CASSISLGGLAGETQYF.

Ten or more counts support this clonotype. This rearrangement joins TRBV2 to TRBJ2-5, with D unresolved. CDR1 and CDR2 from the germline V gene are SNHLY and FYNNEI. The CDR3 consists of 11 residues. The CDR3 is CASDWQETQYF. The CDR3 DNA sequence: TGTGCTTCCGATTGGCAAGAGACCCAGTACTTC.

In this sample, this clonotype turned up many times. J is TRBJ2-3 and V is TRBV7-8; TRBD1 matches at 12 bases. Trimming took 3 bases from V and 4 from J; bases not matched to a gene: 2. Germline V gene sequence: CDR1 SGHVS, CDR2 FQNEAQ. This CDR3 comprises 15 residues. The CDR3 DNA is TGTGCCAGCAGCTTGGGACAGGGGGCGGCAGATACGCAGTATTTT. Encoded protein: CASSLGQGAADTQYF.

In this sample, this clonotype turned up many times. The V call is TRBV30, the J call TRBJ1-3; unclear D gene. V shed 2 bases and J shed 0 bases, with 14 bases lying between them. The CDR3 runs to 16 residues. Germline V gene lookup returns CDR1 GTSNPN and CDR2 SVGIG (reference sequence). The CDR3 coding sequence is TGTGCCTGGAGTCCAGTGACATCGTCCTCTGGAAACACCATATATTTT. Its translation: CAWSPVTSSSGNTIYF. The variable domain in full, with the rest retrieved from reference TRBV30 and TRBJ1-3, is SQTIHQWPATLVQPVGSPLSLECTVEGTSNPNLYWYRQAAGRGLQLLFYSVGIGQISSEVPQNLSASRPQDRQFILSSKKLLLSDSGFYLCAWSPVTSSSGNTIYFGEGSWLTVV.

The V and J genes are TRBV27 and TRBJ1-1; a possible D gene is TRBD1 (5 bases). This CDR3 is 14 amino acids long. Germline V CDR1 and CDR2: MNHEY, SMNVEV (reference sequence). V was trimmed by 5 bases and J by 2 bases, leaving 12 bases between them. CDR3 DNA sequence: TGTGCCAGCAGTCCCAGGGCCACAAACACTGAAGCTTTCTTT. Its translation: CASSPRATNTEAFF.

The sample holds one count of this clonotype. The rearrangement joins TRBV2 to TRBJ1-1; D call uncertain. Trimming removed 3 bases at V and 2 bases at J, with 10 bases between. The length of the CDR3 is 14 residues. CDR1 is SNHLY and CDR2 is FYNNEI in the germline V gene. This CDR3 is CASSEMGRNTEAFF. The CDR3 region has the DNA TGTGCCAGCAGTGAGATGGGCCGAAACACTGAAGCTTTCTTT.

This chain links TRBV5-6 with TRBJ2-2; D may be TRBD1 (5 bases). The CDR3 consists of 16 residues. Germline V lookup: CDR1 SGHDT, CDR2 YYEEEE. V was trimmed by 0 bases and J by 5 bases, leaving 14 bases between them. CDR3 sequence (DNA): TGTGCCAGCAGCTTGGCTTGGCAGGGTGGAACCGGGGAGCTGTTTTTT. Protein: CASSLAWQGGTGELFF.

This clonotype was observed at least ten times. The chain joins TRBV7-2 to TRBJ2-7; possibly TRBD2 for D (5 bases). This CDR3 comprises 15 residues. Deletions cut 6 bases from V and 6 bases from J, with 21 bases between. The germline CDR1 and CDR2 sequences are SGHTA and FQGNSA. The CDR3 sequence: CASRLDRAAPSEQYF. The DNA for the CDR3 is TGTGCCAGCAGACTAGACCGGGCTGCCCCCTCCGAGCAGTACTTC.

This clonotype was observed at least ten times. The V and J genes are TRBV28 and TRBJ2-1, with D possibly matching TRBD1 (6 bases). Germline CDR1 is MDHEN and CDR2 is SYDVKM. V was pared by 4 bases and J by 2 bases, with 21 bases between. The CDR3 extends over 18 amino acids. The CDR3 here is CASSSPSYEGVPYNEQFF. The CDR3, as DNA: TGTGCCAGCAGTTCCCCCTCGTACGAGGGGGTTCCCTACAATGAGCAGTTCTTC.

The table lists this clonotype with many counts. The chain is built from TRBV28 and TRBJ2-2; D could derive from TRBD1 or TRBD2 (7 bases each). The CDR3 length is 16 residues. V dropped 5 bases and J dropped 3 bases, with 16 bases sitting between them. Germline loops: CDR1 MDHEN, CDR2 SYDVKM. The CDR3 reads CASSLGGGGYTGELFF. CDR3 in DNA: TGTGCCAGCAGTCTCGGGGGAGGGGGCTACACCGGGGAGCTGTTTTTT.

The gene calls are TRBV29-1 and TRBJ2-3; D unresolved. The CDR3 is made up of 10 amino acids. Germline CDR1 reads SQVTM; CDR2 reads ANQGSEA. Trimming removed 6 bases from V and 5 bases from J, with 6 bases in between. The CDR3 loop is CSVAKDTQYF. In DNA, the CDR3 is TGCAGCGTCGCCAAAGATACGCAGTATTTT.

This clonotype was found many times. The V call is TRBV7-2, the J call TRBJ2-5; no clear D gene. The germline V gene has CDR1 SGHTA and CDR2 FQGNSA. V lost 0 bases and J lost 1, with 3 bases in between. The CDR3 has 13 amino acids. The CDR3 is CASSLAFQETQYF. The CDR3 coding sequence is TGTGCCAGCAGCTTAGCCTTCCAAGAGACCCAGTACTTC.

This clonotype was picked up a small number of times. This sequence joins TRBV5-1 and TRBJ2-5; 9 bases match TRBD2. The J segment lost 5 bases and the V segment lost 3 bases, leaving 17 bases of the junction unmatched. Germline-derived CDR1 and CDR2 are SGHRS and YFSETQ. This CDR3 contains 18 residues. Here the CDR3 DNA reads TGCGCCAGCAGCTCCAACCCTATGACTAGCGGAGGGGGGGAGACCCAGTACTTC. This sequence encodes CASSSNPMTSGGGETQYF.

This clonotype was counted between two and nine times. The chain has TRBV2 and TRBJ2-7; a weak D match, TRBD1 (6 bases). In germline, CDR1 is SNHLY, CDR2 FYNNEI. CDR3 length equals 13 residues. Trimming removed 4 bases from V and 3 bases from J, with 10 bases in between. The CDR3 sequence is CASSGDTSYEQYF. The CDR3 DNA is TGTGCCAGCAGTGGGGACACCAGCTACGAGCAGTACTTC.

This rearrangement joins TRBV2 to TRBJ2-7; TRBD2 is a possible D gene (6 bases). The CDR3 runs to 18 residues. Germline lookup yields CDR1 SNHLY and CDR2 FYNNEI. Trimming pared 5 bases from V and 3 bases from J, leaving 26 bases between. CDR3 amino acids: CASSTVVGEAQIIYEQYF. DNA of the CDR3: TGTGCCAGCAGTACAGTGGTAGGGGAGGCCCAAATCATCTACGAGCAGTACTTC.

This clonotype was seen repeatedly, ten times or more. The V and J genes are TRBV28 and TRBJ1-2, with D possibly matching TRBD1 (6 bases). The CDR3 sequence is 14 residues long. Germline V gene sequence: CDR1 MDHEN, CDR2 SYDVKM. V was cut by 2 bases and J by 4 bases, with 11 bases left in between. In DNA form, the CDR3 reads TGTGCCAGCAGTTTAGGGGCGACAGGCTATGGCTACACCTTC. It yields the protein CASSLGATGYGYTF.

The sample holds a few counts of this clonotype. A single base separates this from a much larger clone, so it may be a read error. The chain combines TRBV12-3 or TRBV12-4 with TRBJ2-3; TRBD2 matches 11 bases. The CDR3 runs to 14 residues. CDR3 in amino acids: CASSPGTSGDSQYF. The CDR3 coding sequence is TGTGCCAGCAGTCCTGGGACTAGCGGAGATTCGCAGTATTTT.

This clonotype has just a few counts. The chain is built from TRBV10-3 and TRBJ2-1; 9 nucleotides line up with TRBD2. The V segment lost 3 bases and the J segment 3 bases; nucleotides outside the gene matches: 9. Per the germline V gene, CDR1 is ENHRY and CDR2 is SYGVKD. This CDR3 region has 17 residues. DNA for the CDR3: TGTGCCATCAGTGAACCAGCGGGAGGTGATAGCTACAATGAGCAGTTCTTC. Translating it yields CAISEPAGGDSYNEQFF.

This clonotype was found many times. The chain employs TRBV20-1 and TRBJ1-1, with 7 bases fitting TRBD1. The CDR3 loop spans 12 amino acids. Germline trimming cut 4 bases from V and 3 bases from J; bases unmatched to any gene: 2. Germline loops: CDR1 DFQATT, CDR2 SNEGSKA (reference sequence). CDR3 nucleotide sequence: TGCAGTGCTAATACAGGGGACACTGAAGCTTTCTTT. Its protein is CSANTGDTEAFF.

This clonotype was counted many times. The V call is TRBV2, the J call TRBJ1-2; 10 bases line up with TRBD1. CDR1 is SNHLY and CDR2 is FYNNEI in the germline V gene. There are 13 residues in the CDR3. After removal of 8 bases from V and 2 bases from J, the junction contained 2 bases not matched to a gene. The CDR3 sequence is CASPGQGNYGYTF. The CDR3, as DNA: TGTGCCAGCCCGGGACAGGGGAACTATGGCTACACCTTC.

This clonotype was counted at least ten times. The chain couples TRBV5-5 to TRBJ1-4, with 9 bases lining up with TRBD1. Germline V lookup: CDR1 SGHKS, CDR2 YYEKEE (reference sequence). This CDR3 comprises 15 residues. V was clipped by 3 bases and J by 8 bases; unmatched bases: 8. The DNA of the CDR3 is TGTGCCAGCAGCTCGAGCGGGACAGGGAGAGAAAAACTGTTTTTT. The encoded protein is CASSSSGTGREKLFF.

This clonotype was detected ten times or more. The chain combines TRBV6-1 with TRBJ2-7, with 8 bases fitting TRBD2. The germline CDR1 and CDR2 sequences are MNHNS and SASEGT. Trimming at V came to 5 bases and at J to 6 bases, leaving 9 bases not matched to a gene. This CDR3 comprises 14 residues. The CDR3 loop reads CASSPFSGKVEQYF. The CDR3 region has the DNA TGTGCCAGCAGTCCATTTAGCGGGAAGGTCGAGCAGTACTTC.

A few counts support this clonotype. The rearrangement joins TRBV7-9 to TRBJ2-7; 7 bases are shared with TRBD1. The V gene's germline CDR1 is SEHNR and CDR2 FQNEAQ (reference sequence). V trimming: 5 bases; J trimming: 2 bases; junction bases outside the gene matches: 6. This CDR3 comprises 14 residues. This CDR3 reads CASSPYQGAYEQYF. The CDR3 DNA reads as TGTGCCAGCAGCCCATACCAGGGGGCCTACGAGCAGTACTTC. The entire variable domain, with the rest obtained from reference TRBV7-9 and TRBJ2-7, is as follows: DTGVSQNPRHKITKRGQNVTFRCDPISEHNRLYWYRQTLGQGPEFLTYFQNEAQLEKSRLLSDRFSAERPKGSFSTLEIQRTEQGDSAMYLCASSPYQGAYEQYFGPGTRLTVT.

In this sample, this clonotype turned up many times. The chain couples TRBV20-1 to TRBJ2-1; 7 nucleotides match TRBD2. The germline V gene has CDR1 DFQATT and CDR2 SNEGSKA (reference sequence). This CDR3 spans 15 amino acids. Trimming removed 0 bases from V and 5 bases from J; junction bases left unmatched: 7. The CDR3 reads CSARDGGRVDNEQFF. The CDR3 DNA sequence: TGCAGTGCTAGAGACGGGGGGAGGGTCGACAATGAGCAGTTCTTC.